Below are 10 T cell receptor beta chains sequenced from a single sample in a study of T-cell memory formation after mild COVID-19. One entry per CDR3 protein results from TCRdb running MiXCR on the 5' RACE reads. The sample holds approximately 390,000 distinct CDR3 sequences, roughly 15% seen once. The sequencing sample was made of PBMCs or a T cell subset sorted from them (not recorded which). Receptors were obtained from a young man who had mild COVID-19 (a few samples of this study predate the infection). Cell type and time point are not known.

The chain carries TRBV7-2 and TRBJ1-2, with TRBD1 as a possible D gene (5 bases). The CDR3 has 13 amino acids. The V end was cut by 7 bases, the J end by 8 bases, with 17 bases between. CDR1 is SGHTA and CDR2 is FQGNSA in the germline V gene. The CDR3 sequence is CASTWGGSMGYTF. The CDR3 DNA reads TGTGCCAGCACCTGGGGGGGATCTATGGGCTACACCTTC.

At least ten counts were recorded for this clonotype. The chain employs TRBV5-1 and TRBJ1-1, with D tentatively TRBD1 (6 bases). V lost 2 bases and J lost 4, with 9 bases in between. Germline assignment: CDR1 SGHRS and CDR2 YFSETQ. CDR3 length: 13 amino acids. CDR3 sequence: CASSLGGSTEAFF. CDR3 nucleotide sequence: TGCGCCAGCAGCTTAGGGGGAAGCACTGAAGCTTTCTTT.

The chain carries TRBV20-1 and TRBJ2-2, with D perhaps TRBD1 or TRBD2 (5 bases each). The V gene's germline CDR1 is DFQATT and CDR2 SNEGSKA (reference sequence). CDR3 length: 12 residues. Trimming took off 3 bases at V and 3 bases at J, with 5 bases between the two ends. The CDR3 spells CSARGDTGELFF. The CDR3 DNA sequence: TGCAGTGCTAGGGGGGACACCGGGGAGCTGTTTTTT.

This clonotype was observed a handful of times. The CDR3 spells CSVGWGSAEAFF. In DNA, the CDR3 is TGCAGCGTGGGGTGGGGGAGCGCTGAAGCTTTCTTT. J is TRBJ1-1 and V is TRBV29-1; TRBD1 is a possible D gene (5 bases). Per germline, CDR1 SQVTM and CDR2 ANQGSEA. Trimming cost V 6 bases and J 6 bases, with 14 bases left between them. The CDR3 length is 12 residues.

The chain carries TRBV6-2 or TRBV6-3 and TRBJ1-1, with no clear D. This CDR3 region has 14 residues. Germline V gives CDR1 MNHEY, CDR2 SVGEGT. The V end lost 7 bases, the J end lost 4 bases, and 16 bases lay between the germline ends. The CDR3 DNA is TGTGCCAGCACACCGTTTTCAGTGATCACTGAAGCTTTCTTT. Translating it yields CASTPFSVITEAFF.

This clonotype has ten or more counts. This chain joins TRBV5-1 and TRBJ2-7; the D call may be TRBD1 or TRBD2 (6 bases each). Germline loops: CDR1 SGHRS, CDR2 YFSETQ. CDR3 length: 16 residues. The V and J ends lost 4 bases and 2 bases respectively, with 19 bases between them. The CDR3 protein is CASSQGTDYWPYEQYV. CDR3 sequence (DNA): TGCGCCAGCAGCCAGGGGACGGACTACTGGCCCTACGAGCAGTACGTC.

In this sample, this clonotype turned up a few times. This chain links TRBV20-1 with TRBJ2-1; 14 bases map to TRBD2. There are 17 residues in the CDR3. Germline-derived CDR1 and CDR2 are DFQATT and SNEGSKA (reference sequence). J gave up 9 bases and V 5 bases, and 15 bases lay outside the gene matches. The CDR3 coding sequence is TGCAGTGCTGCACCAGGACCCGGACTAGCGGGGGGTCTTGAGCAGTTCTTC. This sequence encodes CSAAPGPGLAGGLEQFF.

The chain carries TRBV12-3 or TRBV12-4 and TRBJ2-3; TRBD1 matches at 8 bases. This CDR3 has 16 residues. The V gene end was trimmed by 1 base and the J gene end by 2 bases; junction bases not matched to a gene: 5. The CDR3 sequence is CASSLGPGQATDTQYF. In DNA form, the CDR3 reads TGTGCCAGCAGTTTAGGGCCGGGACAGGCCACAGATACGCAGTATTTT.

This clonotype was seen a few times. The J gene is TRBJ2-7, the V gene TRBV4-1; D is perhaps TRBD1 (8 bases). Germline lookup yields CDR1 MGHRA and CDR2 YSYEKL. This CDR3 region has 15 residues. The V end lost 1 base, the J end lost 5 bases, and 15 bases lay between the germline ends. The CDR3 region is CASSQGTGRANEQYF. In DNA, the CDR3 is TGCGCCAGCAGCCAAGGGACAGGGAGGGCCAACGAGCAGTACTTC.

The V gene is TRBV12-3 or TRBV12-4, the J gene TRBJ2-3; TRBD2 agrees at 13 bases. The CDR3 is 16 amino acids. V shed 6 bases and J 5 bases; nucleotides not matched to a gene: 8. The CDR3 protein is CASRVLAGGPVDTQYF. The CDR3 DNA follows: TGTGCCAGCAGGGTACTAGCGGGGGGGCCGGTAGATACGCAGTATTTT.